Below, 19 T cell receptor beta chains from the same sample are listed, as sequenced in a study of cytomegalovirus exposure and HLA in healthy donors (dated by TCRdb to 2017 to 2019). The library was obtained by the immunoSEQ multiplex PCR assay. A mixture of 60 forward primers for TCR Vbeta segments and 13 reverse primers for TCR Jbeta segments was used in the multiplex PCR. TCRdb carries this immuneACCESS record with in-frame sequences only. Its versions omit some clonotypes, under half of them owing to an unresolved V gene in the studies checked, with the rest unexplained. A total of under 200,000 clones appear in this sample, around four fifths of them only once. The ten biggest clones cover around 1.3% of the sample. The sequenced sample was PBMCs. The receptor source for this set is a woman between 50 and 59 years old in good health and CMV-seronegative.

In this sample, this clone turned up a few times. V and J are TRBV6-4 and TRBJ2-2, with 7 bases matching TRBD2. CDR3 length: 14 amino acids. With 2 bases clipped from V and 3 bases from J, the junction kept 0 bases outside the gene matches. CDR1 MRHNA and CDR2 SNTAGT come from the germline V gene. DNA of the CDR3: TGTGCCAGCAGTGACGGGGGGGACACCGGGGAGCTGTTTTTT. Its translation is CASSDGGDTGELFF.

CDR3 sequence reads: CASSSNSLQDEQFF. CDR3 in DNA: TGCGCCAGCAGCTCCAACAGCCTCCAGGATGAGCAGTTCTTC. The chain combines TRBV5-1 with TRBJ2-1; D remains ambiguous. CDR1 and CDR2 (germline): SGHRS, YFSETQ. The CDR3 runs 14 residues. Trimming took off 3 bases at V and 8 bases at J, with 15 bases between the two ends.

This rearrangement joins TRBV5-4 to TRBJ1-5; tentatively, D is TRBD1 (5 bases). This CDR3 contains 13 residues. Deletions cut 0 bases from V and 7 bases from J, with 8 bases between. Germline CDR1 reads SGHNT; CDR2 reads YYREEE (reference sequence). The CDR3 sequence: CASSLGGDQPQHF. The CDR3 DNA sequence: TGTGCCAGCAGCTTGGGCGGGGACCAGCCCCAGCATTTT.

The CDR3 loop reads CASSRRLSGEYTDTQYF. DNA for the CDR3: TGCGCCAGCAGCCGAAGATTGTCGGGGGAGTACACAGATACGCAGTATTTT. The chain couples TRBV4-1 to TRBJ2-3; a weak D match, TRBD2 (6 bases). V lost 4 bases and J 2 bases, leaving 19 bases between the germline ends. There are 17 residues in the CDR3. Germline loops: CDR1 MGHRA, CDR2 YSYEKL.

The J gene is TRBJ2-7, the V gene TRBV5-1, with a weak D call TRBD2 (5 bases). CDR1 is SGHRS and CDR2 is YFSETQ in the germline V gene. V gave up 4 bases and J gave up 3 bases, with 8 bases separating them. This CDR3 contains 12 residues. CDR3 sequence reads: CASSGGGYEQYF. DNA for the CDR3: TGCGCCAGCAGCGGTGGAGGCTACGAGCAGTACTTC.

The chain has TRBV7-3 and TRBJ2-1; 7 bases line up with TRBD1. Per germline, CDR1 SGHTA and CDR2 FQGTGA. The length of the CDR3 is 13 residues. The V segment lost 4 bases and the J segment 15 bases; nucleotides outside the gene matches: 12. This chain's CDR3 is CASSSHRQGVVFF. The DNA for the CDR3 is TGTGCCAGCAGCTCTCATCGACAGGGTGTAGTGTTCTTC. Based on the CDR3 plus reference TRBV7-3 and TRBJ2-1, the full variable domain is GAGVSQTPSNKVTEKGKYVELRCDPISGHTALYWYRQSLGQGPEFLIYFQGTGAADDSGLPNDRFFAVRPEGSVSTLKIQRTERGDSAVYLCASSSHRQGVVFFGPGTRLTVL.

This sequence joins TRBV5-4 and TRBJ2-3; TRBD2 matches 12 bases. V was pared by 4 bases and J by 0 bases, with 6 bases of the junction left unmatched. Germline loops: CDR1 SGHNT, CDR2 YYREEE (reference sequence). The CDR3 has 17 residues. The CDR3 loop is CASSETSGGFSTDTQYF. The CDR3 region has the DNA TGTGCCAGCAGCGAGACTAGCGGGGGCTTTAGCACAGATACGCAGTATTTT.

The chain recombines TRBV19 with TRBJ1-3; TRBD1 matches 7 bases. V gave up 1 base and J gave up 0 bases; unmatched junction bases: 6. This CDR3 is 17 amino acids long. The V gene's germline CDR1 is LNHDA and CDR2 SQIVND (reference sequence). CDR3 in DNA: TGTGCCAGTAGTATAGGGGGACAGTTATTCTCTGGAAACACCATATATTTT. Its translation: CASSIGGQLFSGNTIYF.

V and J are TRBV27 and TRBJ2-7; D is ambiguous. Germline V gene sequence: CDR1 MNHEY, CDR2 SMNVEV (reference sequence). This CDR3 comprises 14 residues. Trimming cost V 7 bases and J 1 base, with 14 bases left between them. CDR3 in DNA: TGTGCCAGCATGAGTGGTCCGGGTTCCTACGAGCAGTACTTC. Protein: CASMSGPGSYEQYF.

CDR3 protein: CASSKGTSGRETQYF. The CDR3 DNA reads TGTGCCAGCAGCAAAGGGACTAGCGGGAGGGAGACCCAGTACTTC. The J gene is TRBJ2-5, the V gene TRBV7-3, with 15 positions matching TRBD2. The CDR3 runs 15 residues. CDR1 is SGHTA and CDR2 is FQGTGA in the germline V gene. V lost 5 bases, J lost 5 bases, and 3 bases stayed unmatched.

The genes are TRBV18 and TRBJ1-1; the D is unclear. Trimming took off 3 bases at V and 8 bases at J, with 13 bases between the two ends. The CDR3 runs 13 residues. Germline V gene data show CDR1 as KGHSH and CDR2 as LQKENI. The DNA of the CDR3 is TGTGCCAGCTCACCTACTAATCGTAACGAAGCTTTCTTT. Its translation is CASSPTNRNEAFF.

This clone occurred once. The chain has TRBV14 and TRBJ1-4; no firm D call. This CDR3 contains 16 residues. The V gene's germline CDR1 is SGHDN and CDR2 FVKESK. Trimming shortened V by 1 base and J by 8 bases, and 17 bases separated the two germline ends. In DNA form, the CDR3 reads TGTGCCAGCAGCCAAGTTGGTTTGGGAGGAGGGGAAAAACTGTTTTTT. This gives the protein CASSQVGLGGGEKLFF.

The rearrangement uses TRBV12-5 and TRBJ2-7, with TRBD2 identical over 8 bases. V lost 4 bases to trimming and J lost 5 bases; unmatched junction nucleotides: 16. The length of the CDR3 is 17 residues. The germline V gene encodes CDR1 LGHNT and CDR2 FRNRAP. The CDR3 bases are TGTGCTAGTGGTTGTGACATGACGGCGGGAGGTGACAACGAGCAGTACTTC. Its translation: CASGCDMTAGGDNEQYF.

J is TRBJ2-6 and V is TRBV6-5; 7 bases line up with TRBD1. Trimming took 2 bases from V and 2 from J; bases not matched to a gene: 3. The CDR3 runs to 16 residues. CDR1 is MNHEY and CDR2 is SVGAGI in the germline V gene. The CDR3 DNA sequence: TGTGCCAGCAGTTACCGGGACAGTCCTGGGGCCAACGTCCTGACTTTC. It specifies CASSYRDSPGANVLTF.

Comment on this clone: The junction departs from the called germline gene at one end, perhaps through a read error. This chain uses TRBV10-3 with TRBJ1-2, with D tentatively TRBD1 (5 bases). The CDR3 spans 13 residues. Per germline, CDR1 ENHRY and CDR2 SYGVKD. CDR3 amino acids: CAISGSGTEKNYF. The CDR3 nucleotides read TGTGCCATCAGTGGTTCCGGGACTGAAAAAAATTACTTC.

The chain's CDR3 is CASRGVGQGLYGYTF. The CDR3 region has the DNA TGCGCCAGCAGAGGTGTAGGACAGGGTCTCTATGGCTACACCTTC. The J gene is TRBJ1-2, the V gene TRBV10-2, with 8 bases that match TRBD1. The length of the CDR3 is 15 residues. CDR1 WSHSY and CDR2 SAAADI come from the germline V gene. With V trimmed by 6 bases and J by 4 bases, 10 bases remained unmatched.

The chain links TRBV28 to TRBJ1-5; 10 nucleotides match TRBD1. The CDR3 length is 16 residues. Germline-derived CDR1 and CDR2 are MDHEN and SYDVKM. The junction had 8 bases not matched to a gene; V was cut back by 7 bases and J by 2 bases. The chain's CDR3 is CASTIRDRGGNQPQHF. The CDR3 DNA sequence: TGTGCCAGCACCATCCGGGACAGGGGTGGCAATCAGCCCCAGCATTTT. The whole variable domain, remainder taken from reference TRBV28 and TRBJ1-5, is DVKVTQSSRYLVKRTGEKVFLECVQDMDHENMFWYRQDPGLGLRLIYFSYDVKMKEKGDIPEGYSVSREKKERFSLILESASTNQTSMYLCASTIRDRGGNQPQHFGDGTRLSIL.

The V call is TRBV5-1, the J call TRBJ1-5; unclear D gene. The CDR3 runs 16 residues. V lost 0 bases and J 0 bases, leaving 10 bases between the germline ends. The germline CDR1 and CDR2 sequences are SGHRS and YFSETQ. CDR3: CASSLGSGDSNQPQHF. For the CDR3, the DNA is TGCGCCAGCAGCTTGGGGTCGGGAGATAGCAATCAGCCCCAGCATTTT.

The V call is TRBV28, the J call TRBJ1-5, with D maybe TRBD1 (5 bases). CDR1 MDHEN and CDR2 SYDVKM come from the germline V gene. The length of the CDR3 is 15 residues. Trimming left V 8 bases short and J 7 bases short, with 21 bases between. CDR3 sequence (DNA): TGTGCCAGCGCCTCACGGGTAGGGGCTGGACAGCCCCAGCATTTT. It specifies CASASRVGAGQPQHF.